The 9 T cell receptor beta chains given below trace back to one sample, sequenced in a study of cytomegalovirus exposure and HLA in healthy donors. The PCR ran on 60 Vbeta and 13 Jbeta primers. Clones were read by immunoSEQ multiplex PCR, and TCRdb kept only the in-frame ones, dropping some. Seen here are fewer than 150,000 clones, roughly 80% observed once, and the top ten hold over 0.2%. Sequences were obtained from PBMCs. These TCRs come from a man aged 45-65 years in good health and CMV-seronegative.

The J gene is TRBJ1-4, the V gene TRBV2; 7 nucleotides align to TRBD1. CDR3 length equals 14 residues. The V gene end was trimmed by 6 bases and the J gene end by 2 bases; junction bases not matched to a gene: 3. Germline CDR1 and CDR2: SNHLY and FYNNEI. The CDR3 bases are TGTGCCAGCAGGGCAGGGGGGACTAATGAAAAACTGTTTTTT. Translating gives CASRAGGTNEKLFF.

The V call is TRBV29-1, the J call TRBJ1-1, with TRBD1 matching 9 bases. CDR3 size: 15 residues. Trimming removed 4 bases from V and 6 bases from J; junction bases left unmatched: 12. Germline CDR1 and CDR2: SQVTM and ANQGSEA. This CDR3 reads CSVGYRGLPRAEAFF. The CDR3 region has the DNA TGCAGCGTTGGATACAGGGGGCTCCCACGGGCTGAAGCTTTCTTT.

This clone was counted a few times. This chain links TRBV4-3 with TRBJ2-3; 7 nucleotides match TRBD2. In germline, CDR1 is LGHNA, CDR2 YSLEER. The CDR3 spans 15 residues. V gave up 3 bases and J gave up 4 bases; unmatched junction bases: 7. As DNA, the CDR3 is TGCGCCAGCAGCCACGGACTAGAAATATCAGATACGCAGTATTTT. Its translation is CASSHGLEISDTQYF.

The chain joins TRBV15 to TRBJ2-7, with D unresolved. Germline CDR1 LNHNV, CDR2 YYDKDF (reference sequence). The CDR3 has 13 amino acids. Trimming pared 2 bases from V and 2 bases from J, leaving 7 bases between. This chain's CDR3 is CATSRSNTYEQYF. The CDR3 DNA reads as TGTGCCACCAGCAGAAGCAATACCTACGAGCAGTACTTC.

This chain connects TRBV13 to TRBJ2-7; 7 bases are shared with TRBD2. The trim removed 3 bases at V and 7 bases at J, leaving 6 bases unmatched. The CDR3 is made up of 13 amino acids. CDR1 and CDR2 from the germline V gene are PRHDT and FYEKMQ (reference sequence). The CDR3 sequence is CASSFGTTREQYF. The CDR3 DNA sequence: TGTGCCAGCAGCTTCGGGACTACTCGAGAGCAGTACTTC.

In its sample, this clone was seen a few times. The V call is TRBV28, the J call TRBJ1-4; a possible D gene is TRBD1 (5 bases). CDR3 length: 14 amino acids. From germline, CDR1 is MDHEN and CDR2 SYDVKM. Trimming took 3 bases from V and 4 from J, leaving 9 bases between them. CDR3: CASSLGGDNEKLFF. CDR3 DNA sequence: TGTGCCAGCAGTTTGGGAGGGGATAATGAAAAACTGTTTTTT.

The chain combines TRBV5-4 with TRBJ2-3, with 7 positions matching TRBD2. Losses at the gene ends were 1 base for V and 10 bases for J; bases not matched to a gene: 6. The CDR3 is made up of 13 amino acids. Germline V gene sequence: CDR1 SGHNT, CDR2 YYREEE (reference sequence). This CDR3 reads CASSLITSEAQYF. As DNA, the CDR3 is TGTGCCAGCAGCTTGATTACTAGCGAGGCGCAGTATTTT.

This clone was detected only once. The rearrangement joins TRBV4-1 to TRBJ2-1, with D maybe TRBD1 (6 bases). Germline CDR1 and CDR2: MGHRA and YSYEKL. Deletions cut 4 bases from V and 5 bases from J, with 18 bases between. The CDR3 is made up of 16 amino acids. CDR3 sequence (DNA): TGCGCCAGCAGCCTTACCGGCCAGGGGTCAAACAATGAGCAGTTCTTC. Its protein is CASSLTGQGSNNEQFF.

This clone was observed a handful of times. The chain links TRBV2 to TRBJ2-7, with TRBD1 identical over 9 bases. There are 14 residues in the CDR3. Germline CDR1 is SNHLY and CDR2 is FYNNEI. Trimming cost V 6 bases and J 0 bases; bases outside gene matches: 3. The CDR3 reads CASSPGQGSYEQYF. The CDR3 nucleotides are TGTGCCAGCAGCCCGGGACAGGGCTCCTACGAGCAGTACTTC.